One sample yielded the 17 T cell receptor beta chains listed below, sequenced in a study of T-cell memory formation after mild COVID-19. One entry per CDR3 protein, called by TCRdb with MiXCR from the 5' RACE reads. The sample includes under 700,000 distinct CDR3 sequences, 20% of them seen just once. The sequencing sample was made of PBMCs or a T cell subset sorted from them (not recorded which). These receptors were obtained from an adult woman who had mild COVID-19 (a few samples of this study predate the infection). Cell type and time point are not known.

The sample holds a few counts of this clonotype. CDR3 nucleotide sequence: TGCGCCAGCAGCTTGGAACGCGCGGAGACCCAGTACTTC. Its protein product is CASSLERAETQYF. The chain recombines TRBV5-1 with TRBJ2-5, with D hard to call. Germline CDR1 SGHRS, CDR2 YFSETQ. Between the trimmed V and J ends, which lost 0 bases and 5 bases, there was a span of 8 bases. This CDR3 is 13 amino acids long.

This clonotype was seen ten or more times. The rearrangement joins TRBV6-2 or TRBV6-3 to TRBJ2-4; D uncertain. V lost 0 bases and J 6 bases, leaving 15 bases between the germline ends. The CDR3 contains 16 residues. Germline assignment: CDR1 MNHEY and CDR2 SVGEGT. Here the CDR3 DNA reads TGTGCCAGCAGTTACTCGATGTCCCCGAAAGGAAACATTCAGTACTTC. Encoded protein: CASSYSMSPKGNIQYF.

The genes are TRBV5-6 and TRBJ1-2; TRBD1 agrees at 8 bases. The CDR3 has 15 residues. The germline V gene has CDR1 SGHDT and CDR2 YYEEEE. The junction had 13 bases not matched to a gene; V was cut back by 1 base and J by 11 bases. The CDR3 sequence is CASSLYAVGTGLYTF. Here the CDR3 DNA reads TGTGCCAGCAGCTTGTATGCGGTGGGGACAGGACTATACACCTTC.

This clonotype occurred a few times. V is TRBV4-1 and J is TRBJ2-7, with D unclear. CDR3 size: 16 residues. Germline V gene sequence: CDR1 MGHRA, CDR2 YSYEKL. Trimming took off 0 bases at V and 0 bases at J, with 12 bases between the two ends. The CDR3 nucleotides are TGCGCCAGCAGCCAAGAGGTAAACAGAGCCTCCTACGAGCAGTACTTC. Protein sequence: CASSQEVNRASYEQYF.

This CDR3 reads CASSRLSGGSVQETQYF. The CDR3 DNA sequence: TGTGCCAGCAGCCGCCTTAGCGGGGGCTCCGTACAAGAGACCCAGTACTTC. This chain uses TRBV7-2 with TRBJ2-5; 9 bases line up with TRBD2. CDR3 length: 17 residues. V was clipped by 5 bases and J by 2 bases; unmatched bases: 12. The V gene's germline CDR1 is SGHTA and CDR2 FQGNSA.

This chain joins TRBV20-1 and TRBJ2-7; 9 bases line up with TRBD1. After removal of 0 bases from V and 4 bases from J, the junction contained 4 bases not matched to a gene. Germline CDR1 DFQATT, CDR2 SNEGSKA (reference sequence). This CDR3 comprises 14 residues. CDR3 in amino acids: CSAREDRGQYEQYF. The CDR3 region has the DNA TGCAGTGCTAGAGAGGACAGGGGTCAGTACGAGCAGTACTTC.

This clonotype came up a few times. This chain connects TRBV7-3 to TRBJ2-6; no reliable D call. Trimming pared 1 base from V and 8 bases from J, leaving 6 bases between. The CDR3 is 13 amino acids. Germline CDR1 reads SGHTA; CDR2 reads FQGTGA. CDR3 in amino acids: CASSLKGSNVLTF. In DNA, the CDR3 is TGTGCCAGCAGCTTAAAAGGGTCCAACGTCCTGACTTTC.

The chain is built from TRBV19 and TRBJ2-5, with a possible D match to TRBD1 (6 bases). This CDR3 is 15 amino acids long. Germline-derived CDR1 and CDR2 are LNHDA and SQIVND (reference sequence). V lost 2 bases, J lost 5 bases, and 15 bases lay in between. CDR3 sequence (DNA): TGTGCCAGTAGTATAAGCGGACAGTTAGGCGAGACCCAGTACTTC. The encoded protein is CASSISGQLGETQYF.

This rearrangement joins TRBV6-5 to TRBJ1-2; no clear D gene. V lost 6 bases and J 4 bases, leaving 15 bases between the germline ends. Germline-derived CDR1 and CDR2 are MNHEY and SVGAGI. This CDR3 contains 14 residues. This CDR3 is CASRGDRGTYGYTF. CDR3 DNA sequence: TGTGCCAGCAGGGGAGATCGGGGAACCTATGGCTACACCTTC.

This clonotype appeared a single time. The chain recombines TRBV4-1 with TRBJ1-1, with D uncertain. The CDR3 is 16 amino acids. The germline V and J ends were trimmed by 4 bases and 5 bases, with 20 bases remaining between them. Germline CDR1 reads MGHRA; CDR2 reads YSYEKL. The CDR3 DNA is TGCGCCAGCAGCCGGAGGACCGGACTGACGGGTACTGAAGCTTTCTTT. This translates into CASSRRTGLTGTEAFF.

This clonotype came up a few times. The V gene is TRBV5-1, the J gene TRBJ2-1, with 10 bases that match TRBD1. J was trimmed by 2 bases and V by 4 bases; bases with no gene match: 15. The CDR3 is made up of 19 amino acids. Germline lookup yields CDR1 SGHRS and CDR2 YFSETQ. DNA for the CDR3: TGCGCCAGCAGCCTACAAGGGACAGGGGCTAGACCCCCCTACAATGAGCAGTTCTTC. Its protein product is CASSLQGTGARPPYNEQFF.

A few counts support this clonotype. The chain carries TRBV12-3 or TRBV12-4 and TRBJ1-2; the D is unclear. This CDR3 has 14 residues. Trimming left V 7 bases short and J 7 bases short, with 19 bases between. This chain's CDR3 is CASIKYERAAGYTF. The CDR3 coding sequence is TGTGCCAGCATTAAATACGAGCGGGCGGCTGGCTACACCTTC.

This clonotype was counted between two and nine times. The chain combines TRBV6-2 or TRBV6-3 with TRBJ1-5, with D unclear. The CDR3 is 13 residues long. V was trimmed by 3 bases and J by 6 bases, leaving 9 bases between them. The germline V gene encodes CDR1 MNHEY and CDR2 SVGEGT. The CDR3 here is CASSYRVRQPQHF. CDR3 nucleotide sequence: TGTGCCAGCAGTTATAGGGTGCGTCAGCCCCAGCATTTT.

This CDR3 reads CSAREGTKNIQYF. For the CDR3, the DNA is TGCAGTGCTCGGGAGGGAACCAAAAACATTCAGTACTTC. The chain recombines TRBV20-1 with TRBJ2-4, with TRBD2 identical over 8 bases. The CDR3 extends over 13 amino acids. The trim removed 5 bases at V and 2 bases at J, leaving 2 bases unmatched. Germline V gene sequence: CDR1 DFQATT, CDR2 SNEGSKA (reference sequence).

V usage is TRBV5-1 and J usage is TRBJ2-7; 12 bases line up with TRBD1. Losses at the gene ends were 4 bases for V and 1 base for J; bases not matched to a gene: 6. The CDR3 runs 16 residues. Germline lookup yields CDR1 SGHRS and CDR2 YFSETQ. CDR3 amino acids: CASSPGQGASSYEQYF. In DNA, the CDR3 is TGCGCCAGCAGCCCGGGACAGGGGGCTTCGTCCTACGAGCAGTACTTC.

The genes are TRBV30 and TRBJ2-3; 8 bases agree with TRBD1. This CDR3 region has 17 residues. Germline V gene lookup returns CDR1 GTSNPN and CDR2 SVGIG (reference sequence). The ends lost 4 bases at V and 0 bases at J; junction bases unmatched: 12. The CDR3 sequence: CAWTPVWHRGSTDTQYF. The CDR3 DNA reads as TGTGCCTGGACCCCAGTGTGGCACAGGGGGAGCACAGATACGCAGTATTTT.

A few counts support this clonotype. The V and J genes are TRBV4-1 and TRBJ2-1; D may be TRBD2 (5 bases). The length of the CDR3 is 15 residues. V shed 4 bases and J shed 5 bases, with 15 bases lying between them. Germline V gene sequence: CDR1 MGHRA, CDR2 YSYEKL. This chain's CDR3 is CASSRPGSKDNEQFF. The DNA of the CDR3 is TGCGCCAGCAGCCGCCCGGGAAGCAAGGACAATGAGCAGTTCTTC.